This is a list of T cell receptor beta chains from one sample in a study of shared clonotypes between healthy human individuals. Some clones are missing from TCRdb's copy, which holds only in-frame ones; the method was immunoSEQ multiplex PCR. The top ten clones hold 0.37% of a sample with 2 million to 2.5 million clones, around 92% of them seen once. The specimen sequenced was naive CD4+ T cells from PBMCs. The source is a young man in good health. Some clones in this sample may be carry-over from other donors' samples. CDR3s include the opening cysteine and the closing phenylalanine or tryptophan. A D gene is named only where the DNA matches it firmly. Not every row has a clone size; where given, it reads once, few, many or a size class.

V gene: TRBV6-5
J gene: TRBJ2-7
D gene: TRBD2
clone size: NA
CDR3 DNA: TGTGCCAGCAGCACACTAGCGGGAGTTAGAGAGCAGTACTTC
CDR3 protein: CASSTLAGVREQYF

V gene: TRBV28
J gene: TRBJ2-1
D gene: TRBD2
clone size: NA
CDR3 DNA: TGTGCCAGCAGCCCTTCTAGCGGGAGGGCTTACAATGAGCAGTTCTTC
CDR3 protein: CASSPSSGRAYNEQFF

V gene: TRBV28
J gene: TRBJ1-2
D gene: NA
clone size: NA
CDR3 DNA: TGTGCCAGCAGTTTGCGGGCCCCAAACTATGGCTACACCTTC
CDR3 protein: CASSLRAPNYGYTF

V gene: TRBV19
J gene: TRBJ2-1
D gene: NA
clone size: NA
CDR3 DNA: TGTGCCAGTAGTCCAGGGGCGGGACGCTCCTACAATGAGCAGTTCTTC
CDR3 protein: CASSPGAGRSYNEQFF

V gene: TRBV6-5
J gene: TRBJ2-3
D gene: NA
clone size: once
CDR3 DNA: TGTGCCAGCAGTGCGGACAGCACAGATACGCAGTATTTT
CDR3 protein: CASSADSTDTQYF

V gene: TRBV2
J gene: TRBJ1-1
D gene: NA
clone size: NA
CDR3 DNA: TGTGCCAGCAGTTCCGGGCCGAACACTGAAGCTTTCTTT
CDR3 protein: CASSSGPNTEAFF

V gene: TRBV11-3
J gene: TRBJ2-3
D gene: NA
clone size: NA
CDR3 DNA: TGTGCCAGCAGCACTGGAGGGGGCGGGGGCACAGATACGCAGTATTTT
CDR3 protein: CASSTGGGGGTDTQYF

V gene: TRBV14
J gene: TRBJ1-1
D gene: NA
clone size: NA
CDR3 DNA: TGTGCCAGCAGCCAAGGCCCGAACACTGAAGCTTTCTTT
CDR3 protein: CASSQGPNTEAFF

V gene: TRBV18
J gene: TRBJ2-1
D gene: NA
clone size: NA
CDR3 DNA: TGTGCCAGCTCGCAAACCGGACACGACAATGAGCAGTTCTTC
CDR3 protein: CASSQTGHDNEQFF

V gene: TRBV30
J gene: TRBJ2-3
D gene: NA
clone size: once
CDR3 DNA: TGTGCCTGGATCCGGACGGGCACAGATACGCAGTATTTT
CDR3 protein: CAWIRTGTDTQYF

V gene: TRBV5-1
J gene: TRBJ2-3
D gene: TRBD2
clone size: NA
CDR3 DNA: TGCGCCAGCAGCCTCTCCGGGACTAGCACGCAGTATTTT
CDR3 protein: CASSLSGTSTQYF

V gene: TRBV10-1
J gene: TRBJ2-1
D gene: NA
clone size: NA
CDR3 DNA: TGCGCCAGCAGTTCACGGGACAATGAGCAGTTCTTC
CDR3 protein: CASSSRDNEQFF

V gene: TRBV5-1
J gene: TRBJ2-1
D gene: TRBD2
clone size: NA
CDR3 DNA: TGCGCCAGCAGACCTCTAGCGGGACACAATGAGCAGTTCTTC
CDR3 protein: CASRPLAGHNEQFF

V gene: TRBV19
J gene: TRBJ2-5
D gene: NA
clone size: NA
CDR3 DNA: TGTGCCAGTAGTATAGGGGGCTTCTGGGAGACCCAGTACTTC
CDR3 protein: CASSIGGFWETQYF

V gene: TRBV7-8
J gene: TRBJ1-2
D gene: NA
clone size: NA
CDR3 DNA: TGTGCCAGCAGCTTAGCCGGCCGTGGCTACACCTTC
CDR3 protein: CASSLAGRGYTF

V gene: TRBV6-1
J gene: TRBJ1-4
D gene: TRBD1
clone size: NA
CDR3 DNA: TGTGCCAGTACCGGGACAGGGCCTGAAAAACTGTTTTTT
CDR3 protein: CASTGTGPEKLFF

V gene: TRBV7-8
J gene: TRBJ1-1
D gene: NA
clone size: NA
CDR3 DNA: TGTGCCAGCAGCTTAGTACAGATCAGAGTAAGCACTGAAGCTTTCTTT
CDR3 protein: CASSLVQIRVSTEAFF

V gene: TRBV30
J gene: TRBJ1-3
D gene: NA
clone size: NA
CDR3 DNA: TGTGCCTGGAGTGGGTGGGGGGGAAACACCATATATTTT
CDR3 protein: CAWSGWGGNTIYF

V gene: TRBV19
J gene: TRBJ1-5
D gene: NA
clone size: NA
CDR3 DNA: TGTGCCAGTAGTATAGGGACTCTAAGGGGCCAGCCCCAGCATTTT
CDR3 protein: CASSIGTLRGQPQHF

V gene: TRBV30
J gene: TRBJ1-6
D gene: NA
clone size: NA
CDR3 DNA: TGTGCCTGGAGGGGCGGGCAGGGTTCACCCCTCCACTTT
CDR3 protein: CAWRGGQGSPLHF

V gene: TRBV7-2
J gene: TRBJ2-7
D gene: NA
clone size: NA
CDR3 DNA: TGTGCCAGCAGCTCCCCTTCTGCGAGGCGACGCTACGAGCAGTACTTC
CDR3 protein: CASSSPSARRRYEQYF

V gene: TRBV19
J gene: TRBJ1-2
D gene: NA
clone size: NA
CDR3 DNA: TGTGCCAGTAGTAGGGGGGACTATGGCTACACCTTC
CDR3 protein: CASSRGDYGYTF

V gene: TRBV6-5
J gene: TRBJ2-7
D gene: TRBD1
clone size: NA
CDR3 DNA: TGTGCCAGCAGCAGGGACAGGGTCTACGAGCAGTACTTC
CDR3 protein: CASSRDRVYEQYF

V gene: TRBV5-5
J gene: TRBJ2-7
D gene: NA
clone size: NA
CDR3 DNA: TGTGCCAGCAGCTTATACATAGGACAAACGGAGTACTTC
CDR3 protein: CASSLYIGQTEYF

V gene: TRBV11-3
J gene: TRBJ2-7
D gene: NA
clone size: NA
CDR3 DNA: TGTGCCAGCAGCTTACACAGGGAGGGCGAGCAGTACTTC
CDR3 protein: CASSLHREGEQYF

V gene: TRBV7-8
J gene: TRBJ1-2
D gene: TRBD1
clone size: NA
CDR3 DNA: TGTGCCAGCAGCTGGAGGACAGGAGACAGCTACACCTTC
CDR3 protein: CASSWRTGDSYTF

V gene: TRBV28
J gene: TRBJ2-1
D gene: TRBD2
clone size: NA
CDR3 DNA: TGTGCCAGCAGACTCTTCGGCGGGAGAATAGATGAGCAGTTCTTC
CDR3 protein: CASRLFGGRIDEQFF

V gene: TRBV5-6
J gene: TRBJ1-2
D gene: NA
clone size: NA
CDR3 DNA: TGTGCCAGCAGCCCTGGCGGCAGGGAACGTCTTGGCTACACCTTC
CDR3 protein: CASSPGGRERLGYTF

V gene: TRBV5-8
J gene: TRBJ2-7
D gene: TRBD1
clone size: NA
CDR3 DNA: TGTGCCAGCAGCTCCCCCGGGACAGGGTCCTACGAGCAGTACTTC
CDR3 protein: CASSSPGTGSYEQYF

V gene: TRBV6-5
J gene: TRBJ2-3
D gene: NA
clone size: once
CDR3 DNA: TGTGCCAGCAGTTCAGGGGCAGATACGCAGTATTTT
CDR3 protein: CASSSGADTQYF

V gene: TRBV28
J gene: TRBJ2-7
D gene: TRBD1
clone size: NA
CDR3 DNA: TGTGCCAGCAGGGGGACAGGGGCGTCCTACGAGCAGTACTTC
CDR3 protein: CASRGTGASYEQYF

V gene: TRBV11-2
J gene: TRBJ2-3
D gene: NA
clone size: NA
CDR3 DNA: TGTGCCAGCAGCTTCCGGAGCACAGATACGCAGTATTTT
CDR3 protein: CASSFRSTDTQYF

V gene: TRBV10-2
J gene: TRBJ2-7
D gene: TRBD2
clone size: NA
CDR3 DNA: TGCGCCAGCAATACCGGGACTATTAGAAGTTCCTACGAGCAGTACTTC
CDR3 protein: CASNTGTIRSSYEQYF

V gene: TRBV19
J gene: TRBJ2-1
D gene: TRBD1
clone size: NA
CDR3 DNA: TGTGCCAGTAGTGCAGGGACAGGGGGTCGTGGGCGGGAAGCCTACAATGAGCAGTTCTTC
CDR3 protein: CASSAGTGGRGREAYNEQFF

V gene: TRBV5-1
J gene: TRBJ2-5
D gene: NA
clone size: NA
CDR3 DNA: TGCGCCAGCAGCCGGACCGGGACTCAGACCCAGTACTTC
CDR3 protein: CASSRTGTQTQYF

V gene: TRBV7-8
J gene: TRBJ1-6
D gene: NA
clone size: NA
CDR3 DNA: TGTGCCAGCAGCGTGACCGAATCTAGTTCACCCCTCCACTTT
CDR3 protein: CASSVTESSSPLHF

V gene: TRBV6-1
J gene: TRBJ1-2
D gene: NA
clone size: NA
CDR3 DNA: TGTGCCAGCAGTAGCCGGGACGGAAACTATGGCTACACCTTC
CDR3 protein: CASSSRDGNYGYTF

V gene: TRBV28
J gene: TRBJ1-5
D gene: NA
clone size: few
CDR3 DNA: TGTGCCAGCAGTTTACCATCACAGGGCAGGCCCCAGCATTTT
CDR3 protein: CASSLPSQGRPQHF

V gene: TRBV18
J gene: TRBJ1-4
D gene: NA
clone size: NA
CDR3 DNA: TGTGCCAGCTCACCACCGGCAGAGAGGGGTGAAAAACTGTTTTTT
CDR3 protein: CASSPPAERGEKLFF

V gene: TRBV29-1
J gene: TRBJ2-3
D gene: TRBD2
clone size: NA
CDR3 DNA: TGCAGCGCCGGCGGACTAGCGGACACAGATACGCAGTATTTT
CDR3 protein: CSAGGLADTDTQYF

V gene: TRBV7-2
J gene: TRBJ2-5
D gene: NA
clone size: NA
CDR3 DNA: TGTGCCAGCAGCTTAGTTCGGGACGTTGGAGAGACCCAGTACTTC
CDR3 protein: CASSLVRDVGETQYF

V gene: TRBV4-1
J gene: TRBJ2-3
D gene: TRBD2
clone size: NA
CDR3 DNA: TGCGCCAGCAGCCAAGTAGTTAGCGGGAGCACAGATACGCAGTATTTT
CDR3 protein: CASSQVVSGSTDTQYF

V gene: TRBV19
J gene: TRBJ2-2
D gene: NA
clone size: NA
CDR3 DNA: TGTGCCAGTAGTATTCAGGAGGGCAGTGCCGGGGAGCTGTTTTTT
CDR3 protein: CASSIQEGSAGELFF